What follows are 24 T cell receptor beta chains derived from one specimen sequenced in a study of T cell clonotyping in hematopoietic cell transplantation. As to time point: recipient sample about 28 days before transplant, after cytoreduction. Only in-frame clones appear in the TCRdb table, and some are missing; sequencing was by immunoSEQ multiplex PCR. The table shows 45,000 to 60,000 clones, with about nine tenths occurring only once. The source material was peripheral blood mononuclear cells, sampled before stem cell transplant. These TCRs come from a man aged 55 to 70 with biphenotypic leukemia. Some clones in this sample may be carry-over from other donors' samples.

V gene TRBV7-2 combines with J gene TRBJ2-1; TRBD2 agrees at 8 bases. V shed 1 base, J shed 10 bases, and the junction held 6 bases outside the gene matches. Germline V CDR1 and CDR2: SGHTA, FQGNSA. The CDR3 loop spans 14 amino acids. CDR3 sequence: CASSLDISGKEQFF. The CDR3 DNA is TGTGCCAGCAGCTTAGATATTAGCGGGAAAGAGCAGTTCTTC.

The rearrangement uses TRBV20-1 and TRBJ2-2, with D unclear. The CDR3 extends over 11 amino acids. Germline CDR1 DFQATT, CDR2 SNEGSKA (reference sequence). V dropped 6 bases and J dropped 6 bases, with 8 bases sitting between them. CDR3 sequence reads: CSAQGPGELFF. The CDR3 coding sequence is TGCAGTGCCCAAGGACCCGGGGAGCTGTTTTTT.

CDR3 amino acids: CASSGQGVYGYTF. CDR3 in DNA: TGTGCCAGCAGTGGCCAGGGGGTCTATGGCTACACCTTC. The gene calls are TRBV6-6 and TRBJ1-2; 7 nucleotides align to TRBD1. V shed 5 bases and J 4 bases; nucleotides not matched to a gene: 4. Per the germline V gene, CDR1 is MNHNY and CDR2 is SVGAGI (reference sequence). This CDR3 has 13 amino acids.

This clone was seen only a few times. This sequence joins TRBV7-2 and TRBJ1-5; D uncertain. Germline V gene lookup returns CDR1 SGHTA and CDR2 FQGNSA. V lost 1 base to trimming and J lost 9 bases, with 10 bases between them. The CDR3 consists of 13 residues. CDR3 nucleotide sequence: TGTGCCAGCAGCTTAGACTTAGGTAGGCCCCAGCATTTT. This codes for CASSLDLGRPQHF.

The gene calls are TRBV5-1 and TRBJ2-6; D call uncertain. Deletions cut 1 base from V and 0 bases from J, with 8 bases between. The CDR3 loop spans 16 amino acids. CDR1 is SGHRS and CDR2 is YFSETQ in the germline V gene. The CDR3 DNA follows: TGCGCCAGCAGCTTGTTGTTAGACTCTGGGGCCAACGTCCTGACTTTC. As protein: CASSLLLDSGANVLTF. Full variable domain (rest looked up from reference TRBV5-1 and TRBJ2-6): KAGVTQTPRYLIKTRGQQVTLSCSPISGHRSVSWYQQTPGQGLQFLFEYFSETQRNKGNFPGRFSGRQFSNSRSEMNVSTLELGDSALYLCASSLLLDSGANVLTFGAGSRLTVL.

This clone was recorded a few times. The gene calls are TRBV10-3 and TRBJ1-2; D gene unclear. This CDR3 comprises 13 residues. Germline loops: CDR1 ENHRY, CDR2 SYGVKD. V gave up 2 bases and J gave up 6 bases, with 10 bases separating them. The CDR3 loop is CAISEPRADGYTF. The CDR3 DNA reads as TGTGCCATCAGTGAGCCTCGGGCAGATGGCTACACCTTC.

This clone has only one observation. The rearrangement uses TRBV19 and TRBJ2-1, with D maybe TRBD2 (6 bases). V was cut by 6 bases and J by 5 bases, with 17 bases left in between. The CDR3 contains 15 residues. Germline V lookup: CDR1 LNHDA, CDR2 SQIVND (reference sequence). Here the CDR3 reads CASRRLGGKDNEQFF. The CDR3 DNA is TGTGCCAGTAGACGCCTTGGCGGGAAAGACAATGAGCAGTTCTTC.

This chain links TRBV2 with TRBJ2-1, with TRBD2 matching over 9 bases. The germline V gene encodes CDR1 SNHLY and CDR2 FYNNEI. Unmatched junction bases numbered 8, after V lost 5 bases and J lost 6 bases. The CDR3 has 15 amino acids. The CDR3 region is CASSLYSGSLNEQFF. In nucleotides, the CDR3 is TGTGCCAGCAGTCTCTATAGCGGGAGTCTCAATGAGCAGTTCTTC.

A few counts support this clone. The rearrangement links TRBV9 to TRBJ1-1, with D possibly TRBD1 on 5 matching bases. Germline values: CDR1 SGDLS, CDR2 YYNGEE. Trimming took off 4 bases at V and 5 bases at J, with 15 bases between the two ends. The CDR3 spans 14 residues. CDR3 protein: CASSYTPGGTEAFF. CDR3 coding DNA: TGTGCCAGCAGCTACACCCCCGGGGGGACTGAAGCTTTCTTT.

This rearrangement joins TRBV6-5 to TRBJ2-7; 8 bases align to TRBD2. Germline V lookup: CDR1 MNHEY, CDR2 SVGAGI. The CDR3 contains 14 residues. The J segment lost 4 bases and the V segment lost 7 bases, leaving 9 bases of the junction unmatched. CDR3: CASNERREEYEQYF. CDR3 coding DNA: TGTGCCAGCAACGAACGGCGGGAGGAATACGAGCAGTACTTC.

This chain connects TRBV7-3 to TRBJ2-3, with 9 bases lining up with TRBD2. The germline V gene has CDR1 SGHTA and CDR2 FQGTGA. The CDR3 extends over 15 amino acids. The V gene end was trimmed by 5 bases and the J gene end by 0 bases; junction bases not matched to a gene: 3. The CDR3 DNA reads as TGTGCCAGCAGCCCGACTAGCGGCAGCACAGATACGCAGTATTTT. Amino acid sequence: CASSPTSGSTDTQYF.

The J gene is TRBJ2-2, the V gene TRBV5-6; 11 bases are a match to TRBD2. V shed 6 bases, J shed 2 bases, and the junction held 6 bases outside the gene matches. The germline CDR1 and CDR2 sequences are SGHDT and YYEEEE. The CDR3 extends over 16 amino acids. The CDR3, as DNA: TGTGCCAGCAATGATGGGACTAGCGGAAACACCGGGGAGCTGTTTTTT. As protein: CASNDGTSGNTGELFF.

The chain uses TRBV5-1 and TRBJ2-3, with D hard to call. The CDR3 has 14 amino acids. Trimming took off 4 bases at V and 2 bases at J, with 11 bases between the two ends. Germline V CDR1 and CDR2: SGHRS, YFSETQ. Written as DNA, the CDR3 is TGCGCCAGCAGCCCCTTGTATCACACAGATACGCAGTATTTT. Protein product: CASSPLYHTDTQYF.

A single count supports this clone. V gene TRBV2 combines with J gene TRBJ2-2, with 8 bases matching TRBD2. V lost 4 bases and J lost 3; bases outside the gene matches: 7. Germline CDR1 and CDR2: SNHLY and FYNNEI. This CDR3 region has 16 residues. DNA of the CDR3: TGTGCCAGCAGTGTTGCGGGGGGAGGTTACACCGGGGAGCTGTTTTTT. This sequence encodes CASSVAGGGYTGELFF.

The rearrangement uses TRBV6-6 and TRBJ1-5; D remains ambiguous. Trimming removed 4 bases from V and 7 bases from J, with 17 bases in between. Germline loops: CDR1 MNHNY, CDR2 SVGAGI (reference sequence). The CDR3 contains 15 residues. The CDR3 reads CASSLSRERVQPQHF. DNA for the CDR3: TGTGCCAGCAGTTTAAGCCGGGAAAGGGTCCAGCCCCAGCATTTT.

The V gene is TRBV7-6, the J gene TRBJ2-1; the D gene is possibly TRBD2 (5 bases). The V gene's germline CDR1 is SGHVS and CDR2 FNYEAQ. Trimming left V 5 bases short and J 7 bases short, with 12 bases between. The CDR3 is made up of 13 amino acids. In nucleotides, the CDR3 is TGTGCCAGCAGCCCGTACGGGGAGAATGAGCAGTTCTTC. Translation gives CASSPYGENEQFF.

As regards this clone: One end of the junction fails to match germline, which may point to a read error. CDR3 DNA sequence: TGTGCCAGCAGCCAAGATTCAGGGATTTCTTTT. Protein: CASSQDSGISF. The rearrangement joins TRBV4-2 to TRBJ1-1; TRBD1 might be the D (5 bases). The CDR3 is 11 residues long. Germline V gene data show CDR1 as LGHNA and CDR2 as YNFKEQ.

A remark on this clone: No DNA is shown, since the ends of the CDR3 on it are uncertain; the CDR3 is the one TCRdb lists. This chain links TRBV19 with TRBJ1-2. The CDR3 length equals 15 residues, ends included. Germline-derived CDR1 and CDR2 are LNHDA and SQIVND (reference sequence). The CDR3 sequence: CASTSVWGGNYGYTF.

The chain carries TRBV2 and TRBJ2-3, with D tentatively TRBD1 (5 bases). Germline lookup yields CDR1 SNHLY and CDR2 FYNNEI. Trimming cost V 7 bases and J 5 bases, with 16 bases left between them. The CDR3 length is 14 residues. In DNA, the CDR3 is TGTGCCAGCAAAAAGGGCAGGGTCGGAGATACGCAGTATTTT. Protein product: CASKKGRVGDTQYF.

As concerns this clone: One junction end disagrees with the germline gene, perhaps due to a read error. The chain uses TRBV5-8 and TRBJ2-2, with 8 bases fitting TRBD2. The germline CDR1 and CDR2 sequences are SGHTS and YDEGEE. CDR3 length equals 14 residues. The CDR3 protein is CASSLRGVSGSSVF. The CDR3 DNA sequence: TGTGCCAGCAGCCTGAGGGGGGTGAGCGGGAGTTCTGTTTTT.

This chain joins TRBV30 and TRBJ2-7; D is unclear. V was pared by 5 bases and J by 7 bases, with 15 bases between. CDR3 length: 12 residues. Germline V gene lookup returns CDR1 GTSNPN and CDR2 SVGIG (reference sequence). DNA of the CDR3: TGTGCCTGGGACCGGGCATACGGGGAGCAGTACTTC. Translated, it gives CAWDRAYGEQYF.

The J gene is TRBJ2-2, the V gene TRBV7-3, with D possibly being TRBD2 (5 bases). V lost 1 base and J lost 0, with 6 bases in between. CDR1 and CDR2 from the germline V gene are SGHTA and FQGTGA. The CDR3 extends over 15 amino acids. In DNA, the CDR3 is TGTGCCAGCAGCTTAAGCGGGCCGAACACCGGGGAGCTGTTTTTT. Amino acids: CASSLSGPNTGELFF.

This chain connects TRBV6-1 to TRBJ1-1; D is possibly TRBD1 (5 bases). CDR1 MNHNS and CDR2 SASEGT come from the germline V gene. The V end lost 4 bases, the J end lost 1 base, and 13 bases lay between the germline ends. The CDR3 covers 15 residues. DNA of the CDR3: TGTGCCAGCAGTGCTTTAGTGACAGAGAACACTGAAGCTTTCTTT. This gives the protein CASSALVTENTEAFF.

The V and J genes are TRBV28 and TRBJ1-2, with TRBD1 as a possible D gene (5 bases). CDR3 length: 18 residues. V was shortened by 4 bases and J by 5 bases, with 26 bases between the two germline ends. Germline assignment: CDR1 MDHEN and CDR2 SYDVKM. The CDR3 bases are TGTGCCAGCAGTTCGCCACGTTTCACCGGGACTGACCTATATGGCTACACCTTC. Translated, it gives CASSSPRFTGTDLYGYTF.